This T cell receptor beta chain was sequenced for a study of cytomegalovirus exposure and HLA in healthy donors. Trimming cost V 4 bases and J 2 bases; bases outside gene matches: 9. In germline, CDR1 is ENHRY, CDR2 SYGVKD. This CDR3 comprises 16 residues. The repertoire was sequenced with immunoSEQ multiplex PCR; TCRdb's copy has only in-frame clones and lacks some. The repertoire consists of under 250,000 clones, with roughly 84% occurring once and the leading ten covering approximately 12%. Study-wide points: The study found most TCR sequences rare, yet found some public TCRs in many donors. Reports showed the classifier diagnosing cytomegalovirus status with high specificity and sensitivity. In vitro experiments confirmed that three CMV-associated chains were specific for CMV antigens. The study listed about 150 cytomegalovirus-associated TCR beta chains.

This clone is a singleton in its sample. Its antigen remains unknown. Input material: PBMCs. This chain joins TRBV10-3 and TRBJ2-7; 9 bases map to TRBD2. This clonotype was obtained from a man aged 18 to 29 in good health and CMV-seropositive. The CDR3: CAISGGMTSGTYEQYF. CDR3 sequence (DNA): TGTGCCATCAGTGGTGGGATGACTAGCGGAACCTACGAGCAGTACTTC.